The present T cell receptor beta chain was sequenced within a study of tumor-infiltrating lymphocytes in primary liver carcinoma. Study in general: Tumors were stage T1-T3 N0M0, about 4 to 11 cm across. Read depth, roughly 3.5 to 8 million productive TCRbeta reads, did not differ significantly between tissues.

The researchers produced TCR beta cDNA from approximately 460 ng total RNA with a constant-region primer. TCR beta libraries came from three nested multiplex PCR rounds using slightly modified ARM-PCR. PCR rounds one and two used TRBV1-TRBV30 forward primers with a C-beta reverse primer for 10 cycles each. TCRdb redid the calling of the multiplex PCR reads with MiXCR, one entry per CDR3 protein. The sample has about 97,000 distinct CDR3 sequences; approximately 70% are singletons. Concerning this clonotype: Its target is not known.

Bulk tissue was left unsorted, and RNA and DNA were co-extracted from 20-30 mg of it. The authors sampled five separate regions per tumor. Study-level points and caveats: A small share of top clones, only about 7.5-25%, was found in all five tumor regions.

CDR1 is KGHSH and CDR2 is LQKENI in the germline V gene. After removal of 8 bases from V and 0 bases from J, the junction contained 8 bases not matched to a gene. The CDR3 consists of 15 residues. The sequenced sample consisted of liver tumor tissue from sampling region 2. Subset noted: tumor region T2, inferior pole. This chain connects TRBV18 to TRBJ1-2; 8 bases align to TRBD1. The receptor comes from a woman aged 55-70 years with primary liver carcinoma and hepatitis B virus infection. The CDR3 region is CASLPDRATNYGYTF. CDR3 DNA: TGTGCCAGCCTCCCGGACAGGGCCACTAACTATGGCTACACCTTC.